This T cell receptor beta chain was profiled in a study of cytomegalovirus exposure and HLA in healthy donors (dated by TCRdb to 2017 to 2019). Context from the whole study: An earlier analysis of some 600 of the donors reported about 280 Gb of sequence data and 117 million unique TCR beta sequences obtained from roughly 170 million T cells. The study aimed to test whether signatures of past pathogen exposure could be identified by cataloging public T cell receptors. A later genetic analysis used genome-wide SNP genotypes for about three fifths of the 666 donors, treating that subset as a discovery cohort. Typing coverage varied by locus: about 620-630 donors for A, B, C, DRB1 and DQB1; roughly 500 for DQA1; 606 for DPA1; approximately 490 for DPB1. A handful of DR-DQ haplotypes were handled as single units for association and clustering because linkage in the cohort was strong. Among 350 to 400 genotyped donors of the cohort, an average of roughly 240,000 unique TCR beta nucleotide sequences were sequenced per donor, about a sixth of them non-productive. Rather than drawing on any new phenotypic data, the later analysis identified candidate immune exposures from TCR beta sequences and the way those sequences occurred across donors. Donor age, sex, ethnicity and CMV serostatus were collected together with the repertoire data. An early release covering 550 to 650 HLA-typed donors comprised roughly 300 gigabases of sequencing data and about 90 million unique TCR sequences. In addition to the first cohort of 666 subjects, a separate validation cohort of over 90 different subjects was used. The study used immunosequencing to profile the T cell repertoires of more than 650 subjects and linked those repertoires to cytomegalovirus serostatus. High-throughput TCR immunosequencing, statistical association of individual TCRs with disease status, and machine learning were combined to predict cytomegalovirus infection status. To decide whether each TCR beta V gene segment behaved as functional or pseudogenic, an earlier analysis of some 570 of the donors relied on high-throughput TCR beta sequencing. All discovery cohort repertoires had been generated using a single sequencing platform. Of the approximately 400 genotyped donors, 81% were placed in the genetic ancestry cluster associated with self-reported Caucasian donors. Both class I and class II loci were covered by HLA typing, at four-digit resolution. A later analysis re-analyzed previously published TCR beta repertoires from 500 to 700 donors and added high-resolution HLA genotyping to study TCR occurrence patterns.

Broader findings and caveats from the paper: In a later analysis, HLA-associated TCR beta chains showed more clonal expansion and lower generation probabilities than non-associated chains that were equally common. According to a later analysis, most CMV-associated TCR beta chains appeared to be HLA-restricted, and the HLA associations seemed to be driven largely by CMV exposure. In a later genetic analysis, fewer N-insertions in productive TCRs were reported among donors in an Asian-associated ancestry cluster than the approximately 670-donor mean. This cohort had only TCR beta chains sequenced, and the lack of alpha or paired-chain data limited which features could be detected. In an earlier analysis of some 640 of the donors, most TCR beta V segments were observed in productive rearrangements about 87% or about 30% of the time, broadly matching IMGT annotations. Cytomegalovirus status was reported to be diagnosed by the classifier with high specificity and sensitivity in both the original and validation cohorts. At a false discovery rate of 0.05, a later analysis linked 16,951 TCR beta sequences to specific HLA alleles. A later analysis found that TCR association rates varied across HLA loci, with DRB1 alleles showing the most associated TCRs and HLA-C alleles the fewest. Because HLA typing was unavailable for some donors at each locus, only the typed subset was used in association tests. The 87-base-pair reads could not distinguish some IMGT-functional V segments, including TRBV6-2 and TRBV6-3, so those segments were excluded. Linkage disequilibrium might explain the correlated functional status among segregating V segments, but an unknown experimental factor could not be excluded. A cluster of highly shared sequence variants was judged likely to be a technical artifact of the sequencing pipeline. A further reported finding was that TCR beta sequences accurately predicted the HLA-A and HLA-B alleles for most subjects in the first cohort. Sequencing depth was assumed to be roughly uniform across donors in the presence/absence analyses, though that assumption may not hold. The authors suggested that the approach could potentially be generalized to other disease states and immunological phenotypes. Assigning TCR associations to individual alleles was difficult when HLA alleles, especially DR and DQ, strongly co-occurred. In a later genetic analysis, a missense DCLRE1C variant was associated with V-gene and J-gene trimming of TCR beta chains, and the association was replicated in an independent cohort. Most TCR sequences were observed very rarely across donors, whereas some public TCRs were present in many individuals. A later analysis reported that several top co-occurrence clusters appeared linked to parvovirus B19, influenza, CMV and Epstein-Barr virus. A total of fewer than 200 TCR beta chains were listed by the study as associated with cytomegalovirus. Because counts were too low, roughly 17 rarely observed V segments, including chromosome 9 orphons, were left out of the earlier analysis of some 600 of the donors. CMV serostatus was the only immune exposure information available for the cohort. Three of the identified cytomegalovirus-associated TCR beta chains were confirmed in vitro to be specific for cytomegalovirus antigens.

The library was prepared using the immunoSEQ multiplex PCR assay. For the multiplex PCR, a mixture combining 60 forward primers for TCR Vbeta segments and 13 reverse primers for TCR Jbeta segments was used. Amplification of the CDR3 region of rearranged TCR beta genes was performed with a multiplex PCR assay on genomic DNA. On the Illumina HiSeq System, the amplified TCR beta libraries were sequenced as 87-base-pair reads. In the authors' own workflow: Across the 500 to 700 repertoires, a later analysis counted some 81 million unique TCR beta chains, approximately 12 million of which were shared by at least two donors. To remove PCR and sequencing errors, raw reads were error-corrected and collapsed into unique sequences using a nearest-neighbor algorithm that merged closely related sequences. Alignment of CDR3 sequences to IMGT reference sequences was used to assign V, D and J gene segments. For a sequence to be retained, a match of at least six nucleotides was required to both a V gene segment and a J gene segment. A rearrangement was called productive if the CDR3 had no stop codons and remained in frame with V and J, and every other rearrangement was called non-productive. Following IMGT convention, CDR3 was defined as the stretch from the second conserved V-encoded cysteine up to the conserved J-encoded phenylalanine. In an earlier analysis of 587 of the donors, sequences lacking an unambiguous match to a single V gene segment were excluded. In an earlier analysis of 450 to 700 of the donors, V segments were called functional above 56.7% productive rearrangements and were called segregating when the between-donor standard deviation exceeded 5%. To diagnose cytomegalovirus status from the catalog of TCR beta chain sequences, a statistical classification framework was built. In a later analysis, V and J genes were assigned by comparing TCR nucleotide sequences against IMGT/GENE-DB human TR gene sequences. In a later analysis, CDR3 sequences and most-parsimonious VDJ recombination scenarios were assigned using the TCRdist pipeline. In a later analysis, every TCR beta chain was defined by the combination of its CDR3 amino acid sequence and its V-gene family, and reads without a unique V-gene family were dropped. As a way to deal with suspected cross-contamination and a sequencing artifact, a later analysis dropped 450 to 700 nucleotide sequences that were highly shared and had low generation probability. For each public chain, a later analysis derived a clonal expansion index from normalized ranks of inferred template counts within each repertoire. Generation probabilities in a later analysis came from a VDJ recombination model fitted to out-of-frame rearrangements, and those results were checked against IGoR. In a later analysis, hypergeometric tests were used to score TCR-TCR, TCR-HLA and TCR-CMV co-occurrence, with a repertoire-size bias correction applied to TCR pairs. False discovery rates were estimated in a later analysis by permuting HLA or CMV assignments 20 times. A later analysis grouped co-occurring TCRs with DBSCAN, adding TCRdist sequence similarity when clustering within HLA-allele-positive subsets. Repertoires with fewer than 30,000 or more than 120,000 public chains, plus five repertoires with anomalous nucleotide sharing, were excluded from co-occurrence clustering. Here the immuneACCESS table is served through TCRdb, limited to in-frame sequences with V and J called. Missing clones are a known gap in these copies; in checked studies unresolved V genes cover under half, and the rest lacks a known reason. V, J and clone size are taken as reported in that table, and D and trimming were inferred from the DNA itself. For this sample the table gives approximately 150,000 clones, of which roughly 75% were detected only once. The top ten clones comprise around 3% of the sample.

V and J lose 1 base and 3 bases, and a span of 11 bases separates them. Inclusive of the bounding cysteine and phenylalanine, the CDR3 is 15 residues long. Kept here is only the CDR3 DNA, which spans 45 bases and is read in frame from base 1. CDR1 and CDR2, looked up from the germline V gene, are SGHAT and FQNNGV. Of note for this clone: The specificity of this receptor is unknown. One base away there is no much larger clone; base qualities are not given.

The cohort comprised around 690 healthy bone marrow donors. All cohort members were sampled while nominally healthy, although unrecorded immune exposures were likely present. The donor was CMV seronegative and belonged to the group of 352 seronegative cohort members. A peripheral blood sample was collected from each donor, and TCR beta sequencing was performed on peripheral blood mononuclear cells. The Qiagen DNeasy Blood Extraction Kit was used to extract genomic DNA from the blood cell samples. The chain was built from TRBV11-2 and TRBJ2-3, and perhaps TRBD1 as D gene, on 7 matching bases. Input material: PBMCs. The clonotype originates from a female donor in good health and CMV-seronegative. This receptor has the CDR3 CASSLGQGGTDTQYF. The sequenced DNA is TGTGCCAGCAGCTTAGGACAGGGAGGAACAGATACGCAGTATTTT.